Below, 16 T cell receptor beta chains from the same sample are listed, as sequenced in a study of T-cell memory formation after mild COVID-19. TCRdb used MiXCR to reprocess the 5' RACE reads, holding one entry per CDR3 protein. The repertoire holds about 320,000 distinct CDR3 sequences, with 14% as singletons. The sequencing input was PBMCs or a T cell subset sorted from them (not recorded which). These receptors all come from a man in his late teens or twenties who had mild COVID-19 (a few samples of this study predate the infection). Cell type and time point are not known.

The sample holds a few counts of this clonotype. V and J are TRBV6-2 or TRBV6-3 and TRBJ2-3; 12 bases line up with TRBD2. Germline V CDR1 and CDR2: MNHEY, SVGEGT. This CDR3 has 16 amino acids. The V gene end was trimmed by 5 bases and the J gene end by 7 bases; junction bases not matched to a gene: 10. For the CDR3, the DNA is TGTGCCAGCAGTCCAGATCTAGCGGGGGGGCGCAATACGCAGTATTTT. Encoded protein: CASSPDLAGGRNTQYF.

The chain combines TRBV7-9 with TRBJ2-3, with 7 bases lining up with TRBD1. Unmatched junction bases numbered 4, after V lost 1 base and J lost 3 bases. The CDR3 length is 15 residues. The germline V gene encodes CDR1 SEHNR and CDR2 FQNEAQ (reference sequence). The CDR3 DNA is TGTGCCAGCAGCTTAGTACAGGGGTTGACAGATACGCAGTATTTT. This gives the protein CASSLVQGLTDTQYF.

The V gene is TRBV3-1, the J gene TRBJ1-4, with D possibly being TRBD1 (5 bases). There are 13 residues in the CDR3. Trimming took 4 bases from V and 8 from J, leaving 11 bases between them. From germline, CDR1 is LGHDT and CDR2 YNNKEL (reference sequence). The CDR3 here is CASSPGFGEKLFF. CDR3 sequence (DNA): TGTGCCAGCAGCCCAGGGTTTGGGGAAAAACTGTTTTTT.

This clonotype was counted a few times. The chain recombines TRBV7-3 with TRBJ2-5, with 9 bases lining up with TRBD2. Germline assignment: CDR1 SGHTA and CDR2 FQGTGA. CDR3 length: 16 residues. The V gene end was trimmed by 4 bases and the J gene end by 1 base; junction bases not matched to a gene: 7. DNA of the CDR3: TGTGCCAGCAGCTCGAGTAGCGGGGGCCCCCAAGAGACCCAGTACTTC. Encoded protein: CASSSSSGGPQETQYF.

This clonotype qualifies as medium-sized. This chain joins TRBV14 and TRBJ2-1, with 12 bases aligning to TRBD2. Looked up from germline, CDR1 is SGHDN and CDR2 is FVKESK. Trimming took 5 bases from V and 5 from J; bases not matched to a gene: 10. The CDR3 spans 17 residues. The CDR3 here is CASSTTSGGSGNNEQFF. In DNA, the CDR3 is TGTGCCAGCAGCACGACTAGCGGGGGTAGTGGGAACAATGAGCAGTTCTTC.

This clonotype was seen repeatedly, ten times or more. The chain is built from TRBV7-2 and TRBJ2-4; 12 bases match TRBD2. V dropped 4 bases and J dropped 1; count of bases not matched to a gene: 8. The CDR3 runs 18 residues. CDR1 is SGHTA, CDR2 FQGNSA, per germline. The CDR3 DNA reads TGTGCCAGCAGCTACGGACTAGCGGGAACACAGGCCAAAAACATTCAGTACTTC. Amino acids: CASSYGLAGTQAKNIQYF.

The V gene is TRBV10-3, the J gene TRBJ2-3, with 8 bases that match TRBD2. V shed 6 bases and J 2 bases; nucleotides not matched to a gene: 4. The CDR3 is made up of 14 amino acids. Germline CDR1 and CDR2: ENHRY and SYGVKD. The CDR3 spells CAISSGGATDTQYF. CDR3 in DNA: TGTGCCATCAGCTCCGGGGGGGCCACAGATACGCAGTATTTT.

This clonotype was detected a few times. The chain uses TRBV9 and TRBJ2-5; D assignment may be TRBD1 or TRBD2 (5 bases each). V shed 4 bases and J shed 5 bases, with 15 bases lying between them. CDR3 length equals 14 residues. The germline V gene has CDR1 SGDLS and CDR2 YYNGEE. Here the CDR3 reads CASSPGTRRETQYF. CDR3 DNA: TGTGCCAGCAGCCCGGGGACCCGGCGGGAGACCCAGTACTTC.

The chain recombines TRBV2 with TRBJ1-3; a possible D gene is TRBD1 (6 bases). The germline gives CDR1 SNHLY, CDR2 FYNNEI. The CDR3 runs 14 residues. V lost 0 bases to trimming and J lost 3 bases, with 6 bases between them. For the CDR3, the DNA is TGTGCCAGCAGTGAAGCAGGGGGTGGAAACACCATATATTTT. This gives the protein CASSEAGGGNTIYF.

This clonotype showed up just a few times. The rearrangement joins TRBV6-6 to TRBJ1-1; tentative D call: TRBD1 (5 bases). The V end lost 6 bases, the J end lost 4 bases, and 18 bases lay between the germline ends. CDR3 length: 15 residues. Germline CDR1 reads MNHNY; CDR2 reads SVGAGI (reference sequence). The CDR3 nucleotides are TGTGCCAGCAGCCCCGTTCGCCCTGGGGGCACTGAAGCTTTCTTT. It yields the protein CASSPVRPGGTEAFF.

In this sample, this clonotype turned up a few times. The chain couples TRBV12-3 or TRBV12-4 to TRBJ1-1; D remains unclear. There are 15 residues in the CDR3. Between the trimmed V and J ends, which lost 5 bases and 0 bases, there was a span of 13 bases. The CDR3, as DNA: TGTGCCAGCAGTCCCAGAGCCCGGTTGAACACTGAAGCTTTCTTT. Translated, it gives CASSPRARLNTEAFF.

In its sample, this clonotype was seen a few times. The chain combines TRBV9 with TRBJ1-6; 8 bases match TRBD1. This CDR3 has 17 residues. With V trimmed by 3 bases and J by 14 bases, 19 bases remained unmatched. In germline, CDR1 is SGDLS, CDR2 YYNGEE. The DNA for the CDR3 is TGTGCCAGCAGCGCGGACTCGGGACAGGACCTTTTGGGGACCCTCCACTTT. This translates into CASSADSGQDLLGTLHF.

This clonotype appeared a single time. The CDR3 DNA reads TGTGCCAGCAGCAACCCGGGACAGGAGGTCTCTGGGGCCAACGTCCTGACTTTC. Translated, it gives CASSNPGQEVSGANVLTF. This chain joins TRBV4-2 and TRBJ2-6; TRBD1 aligns across 8 bases. Germline lookup yields CDR1 LGHNA and CDR2 YNFKEQ. This CDR3 region has 18 residues. The ends lost 5 bases at V and 0 bases at J; junction bases unmatched: 9.

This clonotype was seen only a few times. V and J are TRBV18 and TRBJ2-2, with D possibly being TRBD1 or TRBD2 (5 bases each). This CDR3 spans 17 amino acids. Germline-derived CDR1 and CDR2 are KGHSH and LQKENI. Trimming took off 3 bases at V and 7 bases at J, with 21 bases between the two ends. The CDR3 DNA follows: TGTGCCAGCTCACCTAACGACATCGGGGCTTTGGTCGGGGAGCTGTTTTTT. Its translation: CASSPNDIGALVGELFF.

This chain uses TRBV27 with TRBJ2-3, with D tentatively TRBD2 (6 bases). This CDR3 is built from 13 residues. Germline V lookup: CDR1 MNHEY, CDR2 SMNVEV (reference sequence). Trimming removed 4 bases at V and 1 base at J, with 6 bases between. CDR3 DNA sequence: TGTGCCAGCAGTTGGAGGGGCACAGATACGCAGTATTTT. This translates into CASSWRGTDTQYF.

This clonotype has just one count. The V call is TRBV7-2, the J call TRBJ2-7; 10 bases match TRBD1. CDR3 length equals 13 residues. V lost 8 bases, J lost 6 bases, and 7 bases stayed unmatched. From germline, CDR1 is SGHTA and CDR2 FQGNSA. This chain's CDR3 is CASRGTGAGEQYF. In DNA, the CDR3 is TGTGCCAGCCGCGGGACAGGGGCCGGCGAGCAGTACTTC.